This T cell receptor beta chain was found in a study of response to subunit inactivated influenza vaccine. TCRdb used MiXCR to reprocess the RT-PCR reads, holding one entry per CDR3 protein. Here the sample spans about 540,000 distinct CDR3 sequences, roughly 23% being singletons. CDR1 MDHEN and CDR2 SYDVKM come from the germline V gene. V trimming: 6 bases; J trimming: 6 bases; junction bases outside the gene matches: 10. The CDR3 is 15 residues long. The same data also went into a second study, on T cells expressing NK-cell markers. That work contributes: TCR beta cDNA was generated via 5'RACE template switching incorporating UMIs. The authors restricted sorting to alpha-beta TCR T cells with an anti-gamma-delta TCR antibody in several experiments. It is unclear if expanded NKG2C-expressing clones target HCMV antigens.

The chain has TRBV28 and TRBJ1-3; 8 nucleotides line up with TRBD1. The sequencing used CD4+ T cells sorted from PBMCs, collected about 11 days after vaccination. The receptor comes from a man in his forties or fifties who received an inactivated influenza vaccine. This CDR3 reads CASSDGTGRLNTIYF. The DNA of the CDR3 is TGTGCCAGCAGCGACGGGACAGGCCGCCTAAACACCATATATTTT. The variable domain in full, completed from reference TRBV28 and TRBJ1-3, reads DVKVTQSSRYLVKRTGEKVFLECVQDMDHENMFWYRQDPGLGLRLIYFSYDVKMKEKGDIPEGYSVSREKKERFSLILESASTNQTSMYLCASSDGTGRLNTIYFGEGSWLTVV.